These T cell receptor beta chains were read from a single sample in a study of T cells expressing NK-cell markers. From its re-call of the 5' RACE reads, TCRdb lists each CDR3 protein once, without DNA. The sample totals about 460,000 distinct CDR3 sequences. Sequencing used blood T cells: a sorted CD56 or NKG2C T cell subset, CD4+ or CD8+ T cells, or bulk PBMC T cells (not recorded which). All receptors come from a woman between 50 and 59 years old in good health. Each CDR3 is given with its conserved first and last residue.

J gene	V gene	CDR3 protein
TRBJ2-2	TRBV6-5	CASSGQGAGELFF
TRBJ2-5	TRBV18	CASSPRSVELRETQYF
TRBJ2-3	TRBV20-1	CSASSIVTDTQYF
TRBJ1-1	TRBV6-5	CASSPLGGNTEAFF
TRBJ2-1	TRBV10-1	CASSLDRGNGEQFF
TRBJ2-1	TRBV15	CATSRDRLEPYNEQFF
TRBJ2-3	TRBV10-3	CAISESINPTDTQYF
TRBJ2-3	TRBV7-2	CASSVTSGSGTDTQYF
TRBJ1-3	TRBV6-2/TRBV6-3	CASVSRGRNTIYF
TRBJ1-5	TRBV10-3	CAISEKGQGSPQHF
TRBJ1-1	TRBV11-2	CASSPRTGKMNTEAFF
TRBJ1-1	TRBV4-2	CASSQKFQATEAFF
TRBJ2-7	TRBV5-1	CASSLAGLAGAHEQYF
TRBJ1-2	TRBV29-1	CSVRATNYGYTF
TRBJ1-3	TRBV29-1	CSVQTGLENTIYF
TRBJ1-2	TRBV5-1	CASSLEQTDYGYTF
TRBJ2-3	TRBV5-4	CASRLAGGDTDTQYF
TRBJ2-1	TRBV5-5	CASSQGEWYNEQFF
TRBJ2-7	TRBV20-1	CSAIQDPASYEQYF
TRBJ2-7	TRBV9	CASSEQGFGPTYEQYF
TRBJ2-5	TRBV5-1	CASSLRNREQETQYF
TRBJ2-6	TRBV18	CASSRRTSGANVLTF
TRBJ2-1	TRBV6-5	CASSSQAGGPYNEQFF
TRBJ2-7	TRBV6-2/TRBV6-3	CASKTGGKTSYEQYF
TRBJ2-2	TRBV6-2/TRBV6-3	CASSYDGTGAIGELFF
TRBJ2-3	TRBV27	CASSLLGGDGGDTQYF
TRBJ2-1	TRBV14	CASSLRQGPDEQFF
TRBJ2-5	TRBV6-1	CASGYRGIGETQYF
TRBJ2-7	TRBV5-1	CASRGLLGPYEQYF
TRBJ1-4	TRBV7-9	CASSDDRGYREKLFF
TRBJ2-2	TRBV9	CASSPSLRPRGELFF
TRBJ1-2	TRBV6-5	CASSPSGRSYGYTF
TRBJ2-2	TRBV19	CASRPGLQNTGELFF